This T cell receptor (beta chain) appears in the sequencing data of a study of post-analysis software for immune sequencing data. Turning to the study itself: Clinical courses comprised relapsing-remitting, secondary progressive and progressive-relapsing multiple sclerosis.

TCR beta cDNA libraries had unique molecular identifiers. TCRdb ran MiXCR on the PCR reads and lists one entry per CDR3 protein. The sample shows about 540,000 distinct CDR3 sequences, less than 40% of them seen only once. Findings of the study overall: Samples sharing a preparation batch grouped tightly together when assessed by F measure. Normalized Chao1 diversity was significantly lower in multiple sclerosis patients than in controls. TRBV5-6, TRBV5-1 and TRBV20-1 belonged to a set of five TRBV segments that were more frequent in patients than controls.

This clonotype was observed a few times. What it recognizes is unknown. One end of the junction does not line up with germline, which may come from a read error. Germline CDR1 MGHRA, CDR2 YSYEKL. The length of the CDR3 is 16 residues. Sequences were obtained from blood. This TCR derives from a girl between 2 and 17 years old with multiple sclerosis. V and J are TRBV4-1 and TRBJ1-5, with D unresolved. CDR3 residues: CASSQEADYSDQPQHF. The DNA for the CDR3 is TGCGCCAGCAGCCAAGAAGCAGACTATAGCGATCAGCCCCAGCATTTT.